This T cell receptor beta chain was profiled in a study of a mutant IDH1 vaccine in newly diagnosed glioma. Study-wide background: In some groups vaccination began 4-6 weeks post-radiotherapy; others received it with temozolomide.

TCRdb's table, derived via immunoSEQ multiplex PCR, lists solely in-frame clones and lacks some. The table records about 22,000 clones, approximately 89% of them present only once. V was shortened by 6 bases and J by 4 bases, with 10 bases between the two germline ends. Germline V gives CDR1 MNHNS, CDR2 SASEGT. The CDR3 runs to 12 residues. On this clone itself: Its target is unknown.

Time point of the sample: week 11, during vaccination. Vaccination used 300 ug of mutant IDH1 20-mer peptide per dose, with topical imiquimod. The TCR originated in a woman in her 40s with glioma. This chain connects TRBV6-1 to TRBJ2-7; D not certain. The material was PBMCs, obtained from a glioma patient whose treatment included an IDH1 peptide vaccine. Written as DNA, the CDR3 is TGTGCCAGCAGGGCGGCCATTTACGAGCAGTACTTC. Its translation: CASRAAIYEQYF.